This T cell receptor (beta chain) was observed in a study of cytomegalovirus exposure and HLA in healthy donors. The wider study: The 110 or so validation repertoires used a platform that matched the one used for the approximately 620 first-cohort repertoires, as a later analysis reported. Points from the study as a whole: Confirmation in vitro established that a few CMV-associated chains were specific for CMV antigens.

Donors were drawn from the approximately 110-subject validation cohort, separate from the roughly 700-subject first cohort. The data were produced by immunoSEQ multiplex PCR, yet TCRdb's version contains in-frame clones alone and is incomplete. The sample lists around 230,000 clones; approximately 83% were seen once. CDR1 and CDR2 from the germline V gene are MNHEY and SMNVEV (reference sequence). This CDR3 spans 17 amino acids. V lost 2 bases and J 4 bases, leaving 15 bases between the germline ends. Details on this clone: The antigen remains unidentified.

What was sequenced was PBMCs. The genes are TRBV27 and TRBJ2-6, with D tentatively TRBD1 (6 bases). This sequence originates from a woman younger than 45 in good health and CMV-seropositive. The CDR3 region is CASSLGGGFLGANVLTF. CDR3 nucleotide sequence: TGTGCCAGCAGTTTAGGGGGCGGCTTTTTGGGGGCCAACGTCCTGACTTTC. The whole variable domain, remainder taken from reference TRBV27 and TRBJ2-6, is EAQVTQNPRYLITVTGKKLTVTCSQNMNHEYMSWYRQDPGLGLRQIYYSMNVEVTDKGDVPEGYKVSRKEKRNFPLILESPSPNQTSLYFCASSLGGGFLGANVLTFGAGSRLTVL.